These 25 T cell receptor beta chains came from one sample sequenced in a study of blood T cell repertoires in COVID-19. Produced via immunoSEQ multiplex PCR; TCRdb's table is partial and in-frame only. The data contain 55,000 to 80,000 clones, approximately 80% of them singletons. The sample was peripheral blood. These receptors came from a woman of 80 years or more with active or convalescent COVID-19.

V gene TRBV7-8 combines with J gene TRBJ1-5; D is uncertain. The CDR3 spans 15 residues. The germline gives CDR1 SGHVS, CDR2 FQNEAQ. V was pared by 1 base and J by 3 bases, with 10 bases between. CDR3 bases: TGTGCCAGCAGCTTAGAGTCCGGGTTCAATCAGCCCCAGCATTTT. Its protein product is CASSLESGFNQPQHF.

The chain has TRBV7-9 and TRBJ2-2, with TRBD1 matching 10 bases. The CDR3 is 15 amino acids. V gave up 8 bases and J gave up 4 bases; unmatched junction bases: 7. Germline V CDR1 and CDR2: SEHNR, FQNEAQ (reference sequence). The CDR3 protein is CASVTGTGVTGELFF. The CDR3 DNA reads TGTGCCAGCGTTACCGGGACAGGGGTCACCGGGGAGCTGTTTTTT.

The chain has TRBV19 and TRBJ1-2, with 7 bases matching TRBD1. Germline CDR1 LNHDA, CDR2 SQIVND (reference sequence). There are 14 residues in the CDR3. V lost 5 bases, J lost 4 bases, and 7 bases stayed unmatched. As DNA, the CDR3 is TGTGCCAGTAGTCTCCGACAGGGCACCTATGGCTACACCTTC. This sequence encodes CASSLRQGTYGYTF.

The chain combines TRBV5-6 with TRBJ1-2, with TRBD1 as a possible D gene (5 bases). This CDR3 is 12 amino acids long. The V end lost 0 bases, the J end lost 7 bases, and 7 bases lay between the germline ends. CDR1 is SGHDT, CDR2 YYEEEE, per germline. The CDR3 sequence: CASSLARVGYTF. CDR3 nucleotide sequence: TGTGCCAGCAGCTTGGCCAGGGTTGGCTACACCTTC.

V usage is TRBV2 and J usage is TRBJ2-2; TRBD2 agrees at 12 bases. Germline CDR1 is SNHLY and CDR2 is FYNNEI. The CDR3 covers 16 residues. V was clipped by 7 bases and J by 3 bases; unmatched bases: 6. The CDR3 protein is CASTKLAGGYTGELFF. CDR3 in DNA: TGTGCCAGCACCAAACTAGCGGGGGGATACACCGGGGAGCTGTTTTTT.

The chain links TRBV6-5 to TRBJ2-1; TRBD2 agrees at 8 bases. The CDR3 length is 13 residues. Germline V gives CDR1 MNHEY, CDR2 SVGAGI. With V trimmed by 5 bases and J by 14 bases, 11 bases remained unmatched. Written as DNA, the CDR3 is TGTGCCAGCAGTCAGGTTTCGGGGGGGCGTAAGTTCTTC. Protein product: CASSQVSGGRKFF.

The CDR3 sequence: CASRSGRVGQPQHF. The CDR3, as DNA: TGTGCCAGCCGTTCAGGCCGAGTAGGACAGCCCCAGCATTTT. The genes are TRBV19 and TRBJ1-5; D is uncertain. Germline CDR1 reads LNHDA; CDR2 reads SQIVND (reference sequence). V lost 9 bases and J 7 bases, leaving 19 bases between the germline ends. The CDR3 has 14 amino acids.

The J gene is TRBJ2-5, the V gene TRBV4-2, with 8 bases fitting TRBD1. With 4 bases clipped from V and 5 bases from J, the junction kept 6 bases outside the gene matches. The germline V gene has CDR1 LGHNA and CDR2 YNFKEQ. This CDR3 contains 14 residues. CDR3 sequence: CASSPGQGRETQYF. As DNA, the CDR3 is TGTGCCAGCAGCCCTGGACAGGGTCGGGAGACCCAGTACTTC.

The V and J genes are TRBV5-4 and TRBJ2-4, with D perhaps matching TRBD2 (5 bases). The CDR3 sequence is 16 residues long. Germline CDR1 SGHNT, CDR2 YYREEE (reference sequence). Trimming removed 4 bases at V and 1 base at J, with 15 bases between. The DNA of the CDR3 is TGTGCCAGCAGCCTGTCCGGGGTCCGGGCCAAAAACATTCAGTACTTC. It yields the protein CASSLSGVRAKNIQYF.

The chain uses TRBV10-3 and TRBJ2-3; D not resolved. The germline V gene has CDR1 ENHRY and CDR2 SYGVKD. The ends were cut back, 4 bases at V and 0 bases at J, with 14 bases in the middle. The CDR3 is 16 residues long. The CDR3 DNA sequence: TGTGCCATCAGTGGTCTCTCCTCCAGTAGCACAGATACGCAGTATTTT. Its protein is CAISGLSSSSTDTQYF.

The chain uses TRBV20-1 and TRBJ2-3, with D perhaps matching TRBD2 (5 bases). Germline CDR1 reads DFQATT; CDR2 reads SNEGSKA (reference sequence). V was shortened by 6 bases and J by 5 bases, with 9 bases between the two germline ends. The CDR3 has 11 amino acids. CDR3 loop: CSALREDTQYF. The DNA for the CDR3 is TGCAGTGCCCTACGGGAAGATACGCAGTATTTT.

The CDR3 here is CASSLEPGGPGTEAFF. Here the CDR3 DNA reads TGCGCCAGCAGCTTGGAGCCAGGGGGCCCGGGGACTGAAGCTTTCTTT. The chain combines TRBV5-1 with TRBJ1-1, with 8 bases matching TRBD1. The junction had 9 bases not matched to a gene; V was cut back by 0 bases and J by 5 bases. Per germline, CDR1 SGHRS and CDR2 YFSETQ. CDR3 length: 16 residues.

The chain combines TRBV19 with TRBJ1-3, with 8 nucleotides matching TRBD1. This CDR3 is built from 16 residues. V lost 4 bases to trimming and J lost 3 bases; unmatched junction nucleotides: 8. Germline values: CDR1 LNHDA, CDR2 SQIVND (reference sequence). CDR3 sequence: CASSNPGQVDGNTIYF. Written as DNA, the CDR3 is TGTGCCAGTAGTAATCCGGGACAGGTGGATGGAAACACCATATATTTT.

This rearrangement joins TRBV3-1 (or the pseudogene TRBV3-2) to TRBJ2-1; D unclear. CDR3 size: 14 residues. Germline-derived CDR1 and CDR2 are LGHDT and YNNKEL (reference sequence). The V end was cut by 5 bases, the J end by 0 bases, with 8 bases between. Written as DNA, the CDR3 is TGTGCCAGCAGCAACTTAAGCTCCTACAATGAGCAGTTCTTC. Translated, it gives CASSNLSSYNEQFF.

This chain joins TRBV18 and TRBJ2-3; 10 nucleotides match TRBD2. CDR3 length equals 18 residues. V lost 3 bases to trimming and J lost 1 base; unmatched junction nucleotides: 10. The germline V gene encodes CDR1 KGHSH and CDR2 LQKENI. CDR3 residues: CASSPSGGANWGTDTQYF. In nucleotides, the CDR3 is TGTGCCAGCTCACCCAGCGGGGGGGCTAACTGGGGCACAGATACGCAGTATTTT. The whole variable domain, filled in from reference TRBV18 and TRBJ2-3, reads NAGVMQNPRHLVRRRGQEARLRCSPMKGHSHVYWYRQLPEEGLKFMVYLQKENIIDESGMPKERFSAEFPKEGPSILRIQQVVRGDSAAYFCASSPSGGANWGTDTQYFGPGTRLTVL.

V and J are TRBV18 and TRBJ2-1; TRBD1 is a possible D gene (6 bases). The CDR3 spans 16 residues. Per germline, CDR1 KGHSH and CDR2 LQKENI. The ends were cut back, 0 bases at V and 7 bases at J, with 16 bases in the middle. CDR3 protein: CASSPPGAGIANEQFF. Here the CDR3 DNA reads TGTGCCAGCTCACCACCGGGGGCAGGAATTGCGAATGAGCAGTTCTTC.

The V gene is TRBV6-5, the J gene TRBJ2-1, with 12 positions matching TRBD2. J lost 5 bases, V lost 2 bases, and 4 bases had no gene match. The CDR3 covers 16 residues. Germline V gene data show CDR1 as MNHEY and CDR2 as SVGAGI. This CDR3 is CASSYASGGGNNEQFF. CDR3 DNA sequence: TGTGCCAGCAGTTACGCTAGCGGGGGGGGTAACAATGAGCAGTTCTTC.

This clone was observed a handful of times. The V gene is TRBV20-1, the J gene TRBJ2-5; D gene ambiguous. Per the germline V gene, CDR1 is DFQATT and CDR2 is SNEGSKA (reference sequence). The CDR3 spans 11 residues. The V end was cut by 4 bases, the J end by 0 bases, with 3 bases between. CDR3 sequence: CSANNQETQYF. CDR3 nucleotide sequence: TGCAGTGCTAATAACCAAGAGACCCAGTACTTC.

This chain uses TRBV10-2 with TRBJ2-1; D possibly corresponds to TRBD2 (6 bases). Trimming stripped 2 bases from V and 9 bases from J, with 20 bases between. Looked up from germline, CDR1 is WSHSY and CDR2 is SAAADI. The CDR3 covers 16 residues. Here the CDR3 reads CASSERSGFLEGEQFF. CDR3 nucleotide sequence: TGCGCCAGCAGTGAGAGAAGTGGCTTCCTGGAGGGTGAGCAGTTCTTC.

The CDR3 here is CASRRGGNSPLHF. The DNA of the CDR3 is TGTGCCAGCAGACGAGGGGGTAATTCACCCCTCCACTTT. J is TRBJ1-6 and V is TRBV9, with D possibly being TRBD1 (6 bases). This CDR3 is 13 amino acids long. Trimming took off 5 bases at V and 6 bases at J, with 9 bases between the two ends. Germline CDR1 SGDLS, CDR2 YYNGEE. The full variable domain, its missing parts supplied by reference TRBV9 and TRBJ1-6, is DSGVTQTPKHLITATGQRVTLRCSPRSGDLSVYWYQQSLDQGLQFLIQYYNGEERAKGNILERFSAQQFPDLHSELNLSSLELGDSALYFCASRRGGNSPLHFGNGTRLTVT.

The chain has TRBV11-2 and TRBJ1-5; D is unclear. The V and J ends lost 1 base and 9 bases respectively, with 10 bases between them. The CDR3 runs 13 residues. CDR1 is SGHAT, CDR2 FQNNGV, per germline. The CDR3 bases are TGTGCCAGCAGCTTAGCCCGCTATAGGCCCCAGCATTTT. Protein sequence: CASSLARYRPQHF.

The chain links TRBV11-3 to TRBJ1-1, with TRBD1 matching over 7 bases. Losses at the gene ends were 1 base for V and 3 bases for J; bases not matched to a gene: 8. This CDR3 has 16 residues. From germline, CDR1 is SGHNT and CDR2 YENEEA. The CDR3 DNA is TGTGCCAGCAGCTTAGGAGGTTTAGGGGGCGACACTGAAGCTTTCTTT. Protein: CASSLGGLGGDTEAFF.

V usage is TRBV9 and J usage is TRBJ2-2; TRBD1 agrees at 10 bases. This CDR3 spans 15 amino acids. The trim removed 3 bases at V and 6 bases at J, leaving 5 bases unmatched. Germline assignment: CDR1 SGDLS and CDR2 YYNGEE. The CDR3: CASSAGQGRPGELFF. In DNA form, the CDR3 reads TGTGCCAGCAGCGCGGGACAGGGGAGGCCCGGGGAGCTGTTTTTT. The variable domain in full, with the rest retrieved from reference TRBV9 and TRBJ2-2, is DSGVTQTPKHLITATGQRVTLRCSPRSGDLSVYWYQQSLDQGLQFLIQYYNGEERAKGNILERFSAQQFPDLHSELNLSSLELGDSALYFCASSAGQGRPGELFFGEGSRLTVL.

The chain is built from TRBV5-1 and TRBJ1-2; maybe TRBD1 (5 bases). The CDR3 runs 13 residues. V was cut by 1 base and J by 7 bases, with 11 bases left in between. Germline assignment: CDR1 SGHRS and CDR2 YFSETQ. CDR3 bases: TGCGCCAGCAGCTTGAATGCCGGGGGTGGCTACACCTTC. Translating it yields CASSLNAGGGYTF. Based on the CDR3 plus reference TRBV5-1 and TRBJ1-2, the full variable domain is KAGVTQTPRYLIKTRGQQVTLSCSPISGHRSVSWYQQTPGQGLQFLFEYFSETQRNKGNFPGRFSGRQFSNSRSEMNVSTLELGDSALYLCASSLNAGGGYTFGSGTRLTVV.

The chain uses TRBV29-1 and TRBJ1-1, with 7 nucleotides matching TRBD1. The CDR3 totals 13 residues. J was trimmed by 5 bases and V by 6 bases; bases with no gene match: 9. Germline V gives CDR1 SQVTM, CDR2 ANQGSEA. The CDR3 nucleotides read TGCAGCGTACAGACAGGGCCAGGAACTGAAGCTTTCTTT. Its protein product is CSVQTGPGTEAFF.